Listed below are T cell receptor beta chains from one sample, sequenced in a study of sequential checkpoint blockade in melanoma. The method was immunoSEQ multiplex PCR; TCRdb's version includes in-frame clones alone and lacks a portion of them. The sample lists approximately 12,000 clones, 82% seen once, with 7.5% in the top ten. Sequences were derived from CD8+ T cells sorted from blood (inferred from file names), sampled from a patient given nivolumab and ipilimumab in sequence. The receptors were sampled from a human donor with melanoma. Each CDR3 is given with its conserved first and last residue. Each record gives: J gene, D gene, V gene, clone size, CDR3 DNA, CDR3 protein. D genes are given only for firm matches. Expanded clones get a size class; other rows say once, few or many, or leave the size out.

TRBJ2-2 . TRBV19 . TGTGCCAGTCGACAGAGTACGAGCACCGGGGAGCTGTTTTTT CASRQSTSTGELFF
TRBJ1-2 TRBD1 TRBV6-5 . TGTGCCAGCAGCCAAGGGACAGGGGGCTACTATGGCTACACCTTC CASSQGTGGYYGYTF
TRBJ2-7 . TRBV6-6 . TGTGCCAGCACCAAGGGGGAATACCCCTACGAGCAGTACTTC CASTKGEYPYEQYF
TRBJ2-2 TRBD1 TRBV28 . TGTGCCAGCATCTCCGGGACAGGGAGCACCGGGGAGCTGTTTTTT CASISGTGSTGELFF
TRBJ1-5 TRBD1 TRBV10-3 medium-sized TGTGCCATCAGTGAGGGTTTCGGGACAGAATACAATCAGCCCCAGCATTTT CAISEGFGTEYNQPQHF
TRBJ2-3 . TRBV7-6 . TGTGCCAGCAGCTCAAGCGATACGCAGTATTTT CASSSSDTQYF
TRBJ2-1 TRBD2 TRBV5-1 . TGCGCCAGCAGCCTGGAGCGGGGGGTCAATGAGCAGTTCTTC CASSLERGVNEQFF
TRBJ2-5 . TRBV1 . TGCACCAGCAGCCAAGAACTAGAACAAGAGACCCAGTACTTC CTSSQELEQETQYF
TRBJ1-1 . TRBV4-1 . TGCGCCAGCAGCCCGTACGGGGGGGCGAACACTGAAGCTTTCTTT CASSPYGGANTEAFF
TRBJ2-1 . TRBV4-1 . TGCGCCAGCAGCCAAGCCCTAGCCTACAATGAGCAGTTCTTC CASSQALAYNEQFF
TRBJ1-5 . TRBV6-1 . TGTGCCACCCTGGACAGCCTCAATCAGCCCCAGCATTTT CATLDSLNQPQHF
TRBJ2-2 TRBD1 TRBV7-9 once TGTGCCAGCAGCTTAGGCTGGACAGGAAACACCGGGGAGCTGTTTTTT CASSLGWTGNTGELFF
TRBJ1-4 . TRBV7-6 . TGTGCCAGCAGCCCCTGGACAGCGGGGGGGGAAAAACTGTTTTTT CASSPWTAGGEKLFF
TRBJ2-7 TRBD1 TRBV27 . TGTGCCAGCAGTCGTTTCGGGACAGCAATCGAGCAGTACTTC CASSRFGTAIEQYF
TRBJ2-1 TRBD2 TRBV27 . TGTGCCAGCAGTTTTACTAGCGGCCCCTACAATGAGCAGTTCTTC CASSFTSGPYNEQFF
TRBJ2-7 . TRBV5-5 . TGTGCCAGCAGCTACACGGGTTACGAGCAGTACTTC CASSYTGYEQYF
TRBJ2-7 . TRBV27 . TGTGCCAGCAGTTTAACCGTGGGGCGGACCTACGAGCAGTACTTC CASSLTVGRTYEQYF
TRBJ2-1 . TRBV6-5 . TGTGCCAGCGCTGCAGGTCATGAGCAGTTCTTC CASAAGHEQFF
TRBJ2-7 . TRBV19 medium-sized TGTGCCAGTAGTATGATCAGCGAGGACGAGCAGTACTTC CASSMISEDEQYF
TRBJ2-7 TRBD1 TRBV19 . TGTGCCAGTAGTATTGGACAGGGGGTTTCCTACGAGCAGTACTTC CASSIGQGVSYEQYF
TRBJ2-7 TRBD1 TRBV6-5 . TGTGCCAGCAGTGAGACAGGGGGCGAGTACGAGCAGTACTTC CASSETGGEYEQYF
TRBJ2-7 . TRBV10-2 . TGCGCCAGCAGTGAAGTTTACGAGCAGTACTTC CASSEVYEQYF
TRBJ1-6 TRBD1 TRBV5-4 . TGTGCCAGCAGCATCCAAGCCGGACAGGGTTGGTCACCCCTCCACTTT CASSIQAGQGWSPLHF
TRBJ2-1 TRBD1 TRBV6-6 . TGTGCCAGCAGGAGAGGACAGGGGGCGAGCAATGAGCAGTTCTTC CASRRGQGASNEQFF
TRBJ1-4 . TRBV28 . TGTGCCAGCAGTCCCGGGACGGGGGTGACTAATGAAAAACTGTTTTTT CASSPGTGVTNEKLFF
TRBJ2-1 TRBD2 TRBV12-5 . TGTGCTAGTGGTTTGGTAGTAGCGGGAGCGAACTACAATGAGCAGTTCTTC CASGLVVAGANYNEQFF
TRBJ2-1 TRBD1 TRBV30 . TGTGCCTGGAGTGAAACAGGGGTCGATGAGCAGTTCTTC CAWSETGVDEQFF
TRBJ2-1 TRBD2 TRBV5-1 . TGCGCCAGCAGCCCGGGACTAGCGGTTTACAATGAGCAGTTCTTC CASSPGLAVYNEQFF
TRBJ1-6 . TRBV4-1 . TGCGCCAGCAGCCTTGACCCGGGCAGGGGTAATTCACCCCTCCACTTT CASSLDPGRGNSPLHF
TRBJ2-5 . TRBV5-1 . TGCGCCAGCGCCCTACCAGCGGAAGCAGGAGAGACCCAGTACTTC CASALPAEAGETQYF
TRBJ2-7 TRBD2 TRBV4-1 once TGCGCCAGCAGCCAAGTGGAAGCGGGAGGAGGTCTCTCCTACGAGCAGTACTTC CASSQVEAGGGLSYEQYF
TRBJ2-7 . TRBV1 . TGCACCAGCAGCCAACCCCCGAGGTCTGCTAGCGGGAGTTTC CTSSQPPRSASGSF
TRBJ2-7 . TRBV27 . TGTGCCAGCAGTCTTGGCCGGAGCTACGAGCAGTACTTC CASSLGRSYEQYF
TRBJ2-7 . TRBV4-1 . TGCGCCAGCAGCCAAGTGGGCAACTACGAGCAGTACTTC CASSQVGNYEQYF
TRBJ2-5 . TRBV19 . TGTGCCACCGCGGGCGTTGAAGAGACCCAGTACTTC CATAGVEETQYF
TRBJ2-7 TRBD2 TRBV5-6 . TGTGCCAGCAGCTTGGCGCTAGCGGGAGGGCCCTTTTGGGAGCAGTACTTC CASSLALAGGPFWEQYF
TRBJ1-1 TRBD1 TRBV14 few TGTGCCAGCAGCCAACAGGGGGCTTTGAACACTGAAGCTTTCTTT CASSQQGALNTEAFF
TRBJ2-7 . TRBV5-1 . TGCGCCAGCAGCCGGGATCTCTACGAGCAGTACTTC CASSRDLYEQYF
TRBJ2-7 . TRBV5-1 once TGCGCCAGCAGCTCCGGTGCGGGGACGGACTCCTACGAGCAGTACTTC CASSSGAGTDSYEQYF
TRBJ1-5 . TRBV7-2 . TGTGCCAGCCACAGATTAGACGCGAGCAATCAGCCCCAGCATTTT CASHRLDASNQPQHF
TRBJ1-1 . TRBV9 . TGTGCCAGCAGCTCAAGAGGGGGACCCTTGAACACTGAAGCTTTCTTT CASSSRGGPLNTEAFF
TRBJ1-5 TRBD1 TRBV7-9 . TGTGCCAGCAGCTTAGGGACAGGGGTTCAGCCCCAGCATTTT CASSLGTGVQPQHF
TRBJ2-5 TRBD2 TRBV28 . TGTGCCAGCAGTCCGGGACTAGCGGGAGGGCAAGAGACCCAGTACTTC CASSPGLAGGQETQYF
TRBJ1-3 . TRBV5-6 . TGTGCCAGCAGCTTGGCCTTGGGAAACACCATATATTTT CASSLALGNTIYF
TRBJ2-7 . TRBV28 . TGTGCCAGCAGTTTTTCGGCTAGCAGATCCTACGAGCAGTACTTC CASSFSASRSYEQYF
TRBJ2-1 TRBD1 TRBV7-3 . TGTGCCAGCAGCTTAAGACAGGGGGCGCCGTATGAGCAGTTCTTC CASSLRQGAPYEQFF